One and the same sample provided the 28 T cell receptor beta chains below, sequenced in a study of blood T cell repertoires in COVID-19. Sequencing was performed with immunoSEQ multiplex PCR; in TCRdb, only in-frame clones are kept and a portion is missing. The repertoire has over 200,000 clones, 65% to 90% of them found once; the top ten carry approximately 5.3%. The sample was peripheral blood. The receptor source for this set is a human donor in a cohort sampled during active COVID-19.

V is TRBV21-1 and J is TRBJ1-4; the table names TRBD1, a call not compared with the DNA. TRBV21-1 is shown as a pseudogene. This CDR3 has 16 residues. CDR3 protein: CASSGKTGSTNEKLFF. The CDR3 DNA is TGTGCCAGCAGTGGGAAGACAGGGTCAACTAATGAAAAACTGTTTTTT.

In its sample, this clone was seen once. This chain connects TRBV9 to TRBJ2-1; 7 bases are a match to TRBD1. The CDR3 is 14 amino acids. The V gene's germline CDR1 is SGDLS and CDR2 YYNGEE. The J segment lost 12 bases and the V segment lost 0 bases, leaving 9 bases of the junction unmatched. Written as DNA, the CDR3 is TGTGCCAGCAGCGTAGGGATAGGGGGCCTGGTGCAGTTCTTC. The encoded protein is CASSVGIGGLVQFF.

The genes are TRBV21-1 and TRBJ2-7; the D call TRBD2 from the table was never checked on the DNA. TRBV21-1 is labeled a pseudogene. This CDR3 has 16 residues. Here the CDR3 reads CASSLGTSGRVNEQYF. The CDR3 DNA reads TGTGCCAGCAGTCTCGGGACTAGCGGGAGGGTTAACGAGCAGTACTTC.

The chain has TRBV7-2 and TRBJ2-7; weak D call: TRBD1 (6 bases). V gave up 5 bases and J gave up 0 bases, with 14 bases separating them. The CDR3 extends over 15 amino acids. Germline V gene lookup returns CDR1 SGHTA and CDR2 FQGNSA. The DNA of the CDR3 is TGTGCCAGCAGCCCTGACAGGCCCAACTCCTACGAGCAGTACTTC. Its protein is CASSPDRPNSYEQYF.

The DNA for the CDR3 is TGCGCCAGCAGCTGGGATACAGGGGCAGTCTACGAGCAGTACTTC. As protein: CASSWDTGAVYEQYF. The chain joins TRBV5-1 to TRBJ2-7, with 7 bases lining up with TRBD1. The ends lost 3 bases at V and 3 bases at J; junction bases unmatched: 9. The CDR3 has 15 amino acids. CDR1 is SGHRS and CDR2 is YFSETQ in the germline V gene.

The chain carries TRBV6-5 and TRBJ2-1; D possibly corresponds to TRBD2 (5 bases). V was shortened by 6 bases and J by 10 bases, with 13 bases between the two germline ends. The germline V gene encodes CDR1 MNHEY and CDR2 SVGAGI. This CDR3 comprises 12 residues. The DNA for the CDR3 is TGTGCCAGCAGCAAGACTTCGGGGGAGCAGTTCTTC. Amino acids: CASSKTSGEQFF.

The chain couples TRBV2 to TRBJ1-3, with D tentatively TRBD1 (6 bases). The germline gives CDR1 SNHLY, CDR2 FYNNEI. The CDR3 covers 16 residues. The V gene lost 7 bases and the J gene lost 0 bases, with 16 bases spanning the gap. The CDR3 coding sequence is TGTGCCAGCACCCTACAGGGTGCCACCTCTGGAAACACCATATATTTT. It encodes CASTLQGATSGNTIYF.

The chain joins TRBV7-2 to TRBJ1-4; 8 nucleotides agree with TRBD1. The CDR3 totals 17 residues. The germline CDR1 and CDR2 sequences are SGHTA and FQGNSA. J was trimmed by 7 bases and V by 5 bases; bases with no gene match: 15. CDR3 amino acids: CASSPHRDRRGGEKLFF. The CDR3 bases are TGTGCCAGCAGCCCCCACCGGGACAGGAGGGGTGGTGAAAAACTGTTTTTT.

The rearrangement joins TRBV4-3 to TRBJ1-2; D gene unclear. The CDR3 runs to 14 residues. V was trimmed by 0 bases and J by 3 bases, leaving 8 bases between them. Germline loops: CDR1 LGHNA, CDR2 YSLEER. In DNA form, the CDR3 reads TGCGCCAGCAGCCAAGATCGTCGGGACTATGGCTACACCTTC. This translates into CASSQDRRDYGYTF.

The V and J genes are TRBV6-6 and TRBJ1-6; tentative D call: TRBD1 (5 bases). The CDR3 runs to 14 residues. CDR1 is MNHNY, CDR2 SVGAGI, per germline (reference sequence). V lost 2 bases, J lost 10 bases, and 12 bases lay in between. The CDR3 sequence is CASSYQGAGSPLHF. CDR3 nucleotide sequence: TGTGCCAGCAGTTACCAAGGGGCGGGATCACCCCTCCACTTT.

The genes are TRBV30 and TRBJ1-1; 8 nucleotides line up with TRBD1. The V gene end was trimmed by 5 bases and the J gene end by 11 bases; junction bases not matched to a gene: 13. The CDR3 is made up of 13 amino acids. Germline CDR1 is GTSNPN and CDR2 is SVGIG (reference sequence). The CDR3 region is CAWGQGGLDRAFF. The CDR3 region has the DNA TGTGCCTGGGGACAGGGTGGATTAGACAGGGCTTTCTTT. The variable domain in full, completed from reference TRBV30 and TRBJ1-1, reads SQTIHQWPATLVQPVGSPLSLECTVEGTSNPNLYWYRQAAGRGLQLLFYSVGIGQISSEVPQNLSASRPQDRQFILSSKKLLLSDSGFYLCAWGQGGLDRAFFGQGTRLTVV.

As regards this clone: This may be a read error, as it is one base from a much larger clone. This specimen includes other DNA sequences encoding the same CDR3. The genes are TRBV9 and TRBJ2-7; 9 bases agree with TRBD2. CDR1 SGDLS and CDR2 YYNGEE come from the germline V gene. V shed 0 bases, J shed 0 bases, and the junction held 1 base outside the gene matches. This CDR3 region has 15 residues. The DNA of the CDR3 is TGTGCCAGCAGCGTAGGTAGCGGGAGCTCCTACGAGCAGTACTTC. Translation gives CASSVGSGSSYEQYF.

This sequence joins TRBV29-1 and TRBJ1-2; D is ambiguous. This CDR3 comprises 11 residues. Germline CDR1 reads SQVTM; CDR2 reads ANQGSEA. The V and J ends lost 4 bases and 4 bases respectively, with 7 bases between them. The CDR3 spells CSVVLLYGYTF. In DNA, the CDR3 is TGCAGCGTTGTACTTCTCTATGGCTACACCTTC.

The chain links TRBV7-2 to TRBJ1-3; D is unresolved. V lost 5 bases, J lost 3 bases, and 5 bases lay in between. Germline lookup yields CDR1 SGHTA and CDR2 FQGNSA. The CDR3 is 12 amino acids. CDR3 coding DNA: TGTGCCAGCAGCGCGTATGGAAACACCATATATTTT. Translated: CASSAYGNTIYF.

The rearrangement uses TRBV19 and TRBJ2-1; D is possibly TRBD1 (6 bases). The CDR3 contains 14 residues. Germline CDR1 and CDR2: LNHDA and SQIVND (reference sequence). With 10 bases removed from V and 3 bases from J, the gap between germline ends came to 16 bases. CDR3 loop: CATAQGQIYNEQFF. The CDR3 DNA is TGTGCCACTGCTCAAGGACAGATCTACAATGAGCAGTTCTTC.

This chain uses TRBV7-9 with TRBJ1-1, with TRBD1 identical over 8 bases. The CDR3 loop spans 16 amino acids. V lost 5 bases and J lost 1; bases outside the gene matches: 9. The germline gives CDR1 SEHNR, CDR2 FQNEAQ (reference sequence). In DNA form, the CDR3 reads TGTGCCAGCAGCACCGCAGGGGGCTGGAGGAACACTGAAGCTTTCTTT. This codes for CASSTAGGWRNTEAFF.

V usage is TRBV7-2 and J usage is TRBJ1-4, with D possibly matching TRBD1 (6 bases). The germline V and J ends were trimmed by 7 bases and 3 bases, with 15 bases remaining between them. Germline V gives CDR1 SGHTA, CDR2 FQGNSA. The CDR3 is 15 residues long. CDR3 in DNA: TGTGCCAGCAAAACATCCGGACAGCCTAATGAAAAACTGTTTTTT. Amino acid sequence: CASKTSGQPNEKLFF. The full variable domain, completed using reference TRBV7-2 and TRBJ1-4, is GAGVSQSPSNKVTEKGKDVELRCDPISGHTALYWYRQSLGQGLEFLIYFQGNSAPDKSGLPSDRFSAERTGGSVSTLTIQRTQQEDSAVYLCASKTSGQPNEKLFFGSGTQLSVL.

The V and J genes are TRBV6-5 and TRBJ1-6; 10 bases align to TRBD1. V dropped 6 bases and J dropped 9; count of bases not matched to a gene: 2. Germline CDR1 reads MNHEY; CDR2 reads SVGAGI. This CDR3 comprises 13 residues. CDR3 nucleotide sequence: TGTGCCAGCAGCGACAGGGGGCTTTCACCCCTCCACTTT. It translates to CASSDRGLSPLHF.

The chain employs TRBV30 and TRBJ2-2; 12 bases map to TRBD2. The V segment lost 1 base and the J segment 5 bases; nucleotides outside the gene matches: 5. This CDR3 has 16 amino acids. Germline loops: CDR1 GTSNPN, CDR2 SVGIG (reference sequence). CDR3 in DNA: TGTGCCTGGAGTGGACTAGCGGGAGTTGCAACCGGGGAGCTGTTTTTT. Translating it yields CAWSGLAGVATGELFF.

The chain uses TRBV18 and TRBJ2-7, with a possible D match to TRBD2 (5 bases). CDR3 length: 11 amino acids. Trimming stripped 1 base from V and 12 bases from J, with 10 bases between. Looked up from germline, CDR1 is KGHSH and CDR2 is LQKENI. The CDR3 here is CASSPQGAPYF. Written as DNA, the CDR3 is TGTGCCAGCTCACCACAGGGAGCGCCGTACTTC.

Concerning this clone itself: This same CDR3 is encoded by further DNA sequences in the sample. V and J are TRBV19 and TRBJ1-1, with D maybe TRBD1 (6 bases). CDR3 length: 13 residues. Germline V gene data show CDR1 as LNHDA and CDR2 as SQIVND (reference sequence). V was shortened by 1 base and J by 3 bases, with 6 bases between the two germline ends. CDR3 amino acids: CASSIGGHTEAFF. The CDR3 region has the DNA TGTGCCAGTAGTATAGGGGGGCACACTGAAGCTTTCTTT.

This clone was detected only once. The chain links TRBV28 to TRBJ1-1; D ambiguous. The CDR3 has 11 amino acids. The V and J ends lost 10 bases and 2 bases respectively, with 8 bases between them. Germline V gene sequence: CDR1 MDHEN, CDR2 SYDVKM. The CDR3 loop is CATYSNTEAFF. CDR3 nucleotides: TGTGCCACGTACAGTAACACTGAAGCTTTCTTT.

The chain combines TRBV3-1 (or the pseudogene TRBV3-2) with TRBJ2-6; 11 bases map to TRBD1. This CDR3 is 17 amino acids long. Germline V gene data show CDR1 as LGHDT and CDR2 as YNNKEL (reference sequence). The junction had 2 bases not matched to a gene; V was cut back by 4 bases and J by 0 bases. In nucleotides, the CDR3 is TGTGCCAGCAGCCGTGGGACAGGGGGCTCTGGGGCCAACGTCCTGACTTTC. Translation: CASSRGTGGSGANVLTF.

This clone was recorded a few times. Here the CDR3 DNA reads TGTGCCAGCAGTGAATGGAGAACCTACGAGCAGTACTTC. It specifies CASSEWRTYEQYF. The chain is built from TRBV6-1 and TRBJ2-7; D is unclear. The germline V gene has CDR1 MNHNS and CDR2 SASEGT. The CDR3 consists of 13 residues. V was shortened by 2 bases and J by 2 bases, with 7 bases between the two germline ends.

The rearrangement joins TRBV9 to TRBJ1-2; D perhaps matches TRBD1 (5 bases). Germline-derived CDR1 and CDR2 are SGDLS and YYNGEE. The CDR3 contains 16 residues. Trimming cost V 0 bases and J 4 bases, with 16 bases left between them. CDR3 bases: TGTGCCAGCAGCGTAGTCCCCTCCAGGGCTGGCTATGGCTACACCTTC. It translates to CASSVVPSRAGYGYTF.

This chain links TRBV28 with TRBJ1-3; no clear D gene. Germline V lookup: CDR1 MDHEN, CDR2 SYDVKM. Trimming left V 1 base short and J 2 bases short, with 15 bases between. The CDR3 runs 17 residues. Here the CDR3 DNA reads TGTGCCAGCAGTTTATCTGAGGGAGTGGCTCCTGGAAACACCATATATTTT. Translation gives CASSLSEGVAPGNTIYF.

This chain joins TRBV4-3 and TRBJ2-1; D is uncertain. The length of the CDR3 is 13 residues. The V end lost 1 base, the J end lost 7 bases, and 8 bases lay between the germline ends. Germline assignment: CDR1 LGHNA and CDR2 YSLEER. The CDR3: CASSQVEANEQFF. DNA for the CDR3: TGCGCCAGCAGCCAAGTAGAAGCAAATGAGCAGTTCTTC.

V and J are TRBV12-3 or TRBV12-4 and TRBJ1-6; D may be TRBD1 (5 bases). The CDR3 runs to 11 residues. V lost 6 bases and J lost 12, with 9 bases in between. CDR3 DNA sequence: TGTGCCAGCAGCCTCGGGGGACCCCTCCACTTT. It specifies CASSLGGPLHF.